What follows are 2 T cell receptor beta chains derived from one specimen sequenced in a study of radiation and T cells in renal cell carcinoma. Method: immunoSEQ multiplex PCR; TCRdb's copy keeps in-frame clones and lacks some. The sample includes roughly 160,000 clones, about 88% seen only once; the top ten take about 11%. The sample's time point: blood 4 weeks post-SBRT, at nephrectomy. This sample's treatment: 15 Gy SBRT to primary tumor, nephrectomy 4 weeks later. Specimen: blood, collected from a patient whose treatment included radiotherapy and nephrectomy. These receptors all come from a woman aged 50 to 60 with renal cell carcinoma.

This chain joins TRBV7-3 and TRBJ2-1; D may be TRBD2 (6 bases). V was cut by 2 bases and J by 6 bases, with 8 bases left in between. This CDR3 region has 13 residues. In germline, CDR1 is SGHTA, CDR2 FQGTGA. CDR3 protein: CASSLWRGNEQFF. CDR3 coding DNA: TGTGCCAGCAGCTTATGGCGGGGCAATGAGCAGTTCTTC.

V gene TRBV4-2 combines with J gene TRBJ1-2; 7 bases match TRBD1. CDR1 is LGHNA and CDR2 is YNFKEQ in the germline V gene. The CDR3 has 14 residues. After removal of 2 bases from V and 8 bases from J, the junction contained 8 bases not matched to a gene. The CDR3 loop reads CASSQLEGAGGYTF. CDR3 nucleotides: TGTGCCAGCAGCCAACTTGAGGGGGCAGGCGGCTACACCTTC.